This note documents a single TCR beta chain sequence. This entry comes from a study of blood T cell repertoires in COVID-19. Germline V gene data show CDR1 as SGHTA and CDR2 as FQGNSA. Trimming pared 1 base from V and 7 bases from J, leaving 13 bases between. The CDR3 totals 14 residues. Authors' processing steps: How many nucleated cells were present was estimated from reference gene primer amplification. The repertoire was sequenced with immunoSEQ multiplex PCR; TCRdb's copy has only in-frame clones and lacks some. D and trimming were read from the DNA, whereas the V and J calls and clone size are those reported in that table. This sample has about 240,000 clones, with roughly 83% found just once.

What was sequenced was peripheral blood. The TCR originated in an elderly man with acute or convalescent COVID-19. The chain carries TRBV7-2 and TRBJ2-5, with D tentatively TRBD2 (5 bases). The CDR3 bases are TGTGCCAGCAGCTTAGTAACCGGGGTTGCGACCCAGTACTTC. It translates to CASSLVTGVATQYF.